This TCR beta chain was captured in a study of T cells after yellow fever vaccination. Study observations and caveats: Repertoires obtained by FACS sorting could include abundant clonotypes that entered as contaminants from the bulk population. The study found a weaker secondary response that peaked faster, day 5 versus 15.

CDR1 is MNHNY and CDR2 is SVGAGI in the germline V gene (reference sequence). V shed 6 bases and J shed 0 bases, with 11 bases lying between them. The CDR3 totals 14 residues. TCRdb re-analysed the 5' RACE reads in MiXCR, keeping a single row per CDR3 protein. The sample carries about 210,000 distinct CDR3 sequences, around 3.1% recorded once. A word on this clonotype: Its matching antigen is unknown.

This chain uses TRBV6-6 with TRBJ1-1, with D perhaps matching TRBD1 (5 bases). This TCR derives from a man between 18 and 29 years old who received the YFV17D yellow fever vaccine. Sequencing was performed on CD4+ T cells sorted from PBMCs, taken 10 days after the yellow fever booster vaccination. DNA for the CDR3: TGTGCCAGCAGGCCCCAGGGCCTGAACACTGAAGCTTTCTTT. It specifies CASRPQGLNTEAFF.